This T cell receptor beta chain was sequenced in a study of blood T cell repertoires in COVID-19. In its sample, this clone was seen once. The CDR3 length is 13 residues. The germline V gene has CDR1 LNHDA and CDR2 SQIVND (reference sequence). Trimming cost V 6 bases and J 7 bases, with 13 bases left between them. This study enrolled people aged about 18 to 95 from about two dozen US geographic areas. Original processing methods: Nucleated cell number was recorded as an estimate derived from reference gene primer amplification. Profiling relied on immunoSEQ multiplex PCR, and the TCRdb table lists in-frame clones only, not all of them. V and J calls and clone size are those listed in that table; D and trimming were worked out from the DNA. This sample carries roughly 500,000 clones, around nine tenths of them seen once, and the ten largest clones take 1.5% to 2%.

This clonotype was sampled from a woman aged 40-49 years who had recovered from COVID-19. Sequenced sample: PBMCs or T cells enriched from blood (not recorded which). The chain links TRBV19 to TRBJ2-1, with D possibly matching TRBD1 (6 bases). CDR3 in amino acids: CASRDDRQNEQFF. CDR3 nucleotides: TGTGCCAGTAGGGACGACAGGCAGAATGAGCAGTTCTTC. Complete variable domain (other parts from reference TRBV19 and TRBJ2-1): DGGITQSPKYLFRKEGQNVTLSCEQNLNHDAMYWYRQDPGQGLRLIYYSQIVNDFQKGDIAEGYSVSREKKESFPLTVTSAQKNPTAFYLCASRDDRQNEQFFGPGTRLTVL.